The present T cell receptor (beta chain) was sequenced within a study of metastatic and nonmetastatic thyroid tumors. Thyroid surgery was preceded by no treatment in any patient. TCRdb ran MiXCR on the PCR reads. The sample has some 25,000 clones; around 21% are singletons. The CDR3 loop spans 17 amino acids. With V trimmed by 3 bases and J by 0 bases, 6 bases remained unmatched. CDR1 and CDR2 (germline): KGHDR, SFDVKD. The sequenced sample was blood. The source is a female donor with papillary thyroid cancer or a benign thyroid nodule (not recorded which). Some clones in this sample may be carry-over from other donors' samples. V and J are TRBV24-1 and TRBJ2-3, with 9 bases aligning to TRBD2. The CDR3 loop is CATSDLLLAGSTDTQYF. In DNA form, the CDR3 reads TGTGCCACCAGTGATCTTCTACTAGCGGGTAGCACAGATACGCAGTATTTT.